Sequencing of this TCR beta chain was carried out in a study of tumor and adjacent non-tumor tissue in lung cancer. Study as a whole: Histology: 12 adenocarcinoma, a couple of squamous cell carcinoma, 1 small cell lung cancer. Patients were aged roughly 30 to 76, approximately 11 men and roughly 5 women, stage I to III.

Study outcomes and limitations: Significantly higher TCR diversity was found in tumor than normal lung.

This sample's RNA came from whole unsorted tissue. This non-tumor lung sample came from over 3 cm beyond the tumor edge. In germline, CDR1 is MGHRA, CDR2 YSYEKL. This CDR3 comprises 15 residues. Three rounds of nested PCR, following a modified ARM-PCR protocol, produced the TCRbeta library. TCRdb reanalysed the multiplex PCR reads using MiXCR and keeps one entry per CDR3 protein. The sample lists tens of thousands of distinct CDR3 sequences; more than 55% were seen once. There are a few counts of this clonotype. Antigen: not known. Compared with germline, one end of the junction differs, possibly owing to a read error.

The TCR originated in a man in his 70s with non-small cell lung cancer. The chain employs TRBV4-1 and TRBJ2-1; D is ambiguous. Sequencing was performed on distant non-tumor lung tissue. For the CDR3, the DNA is TGCGCCAGCAGCCAAGATCGGAAGTCCTACAGTGAGCAGTTATTC. Encoded protein: CASSQDRKSYSEQLF.